Included here is one T cell receptor beta chain sequence, with context. The CDR3 has 12 residues. V was shortened by 3 bases and J by 2 bases, with 5 bases between the two germline ends. CDR1 is SGHKS and CDR2 is YYEKEE in the germline V gene (reference sequence). This sample is part of a study of cytomegalovirus exposure and HLA in healthy donors. Both 60 Vbeta primers and 13 Jbeta primers went into the PCR. Generated by immunoSEQ multiplex PCR, the TCRdb table keeps only in-frame clones and is missing some. The sample has tens of thousands of clones, approximately 80% seen once. The chain is built from TRBV5-5 and TRBJ1-2; D gene unclear. Sample: PBMCs. The source of this sequence is a woman aged 40 to 55 in good health and CMV-seropositive. In nucleotides, the CDR3 is TGTGCCAGCAGCTCGCAGAACTATGGCTACACCTTC. Amino acid sequence: CASSSQNYGYTF.